This T cell receptor beta chain was sequenced for a study of radiation and T cells in renal cell carcinoma. Time point denoted: baseline pretreatment blood. As for treatment: 15 Gy SBRT to primary tumor, nephrectomy 4 weeks later. Profiling relied on immunoSEQ multiplex PCR, and the TCRdb table lists in-frame clones only, not all of them. The sample records roughly 100,000 clones, 65% to 90% being singletons. The CDR3 extends over 17 amino acids. V gave up 5 bases and J gave up 0 bases, with 16 bases separating them. CDR1 and CDR2 from the germline V gene are SGHAT and FQNNGV. The sample consisted of blood, taken from a patient whose treatment included radiotherapy and nephrectomy. The source is a man aged 50-59 years with renal cell carcinoma. The chain links TRBV11-2 to TRBJ2-2; D tentatively fits TRBD1 or TRBD2 (5 bases each). The CDR3 is CASSRGVGWSNTGELFF. The DNA of the CDR3 is TGTGCCAGCAGCCGAGGGGTAGGGTGGTCGAACACCGGGGAGCTGTTTTTT.